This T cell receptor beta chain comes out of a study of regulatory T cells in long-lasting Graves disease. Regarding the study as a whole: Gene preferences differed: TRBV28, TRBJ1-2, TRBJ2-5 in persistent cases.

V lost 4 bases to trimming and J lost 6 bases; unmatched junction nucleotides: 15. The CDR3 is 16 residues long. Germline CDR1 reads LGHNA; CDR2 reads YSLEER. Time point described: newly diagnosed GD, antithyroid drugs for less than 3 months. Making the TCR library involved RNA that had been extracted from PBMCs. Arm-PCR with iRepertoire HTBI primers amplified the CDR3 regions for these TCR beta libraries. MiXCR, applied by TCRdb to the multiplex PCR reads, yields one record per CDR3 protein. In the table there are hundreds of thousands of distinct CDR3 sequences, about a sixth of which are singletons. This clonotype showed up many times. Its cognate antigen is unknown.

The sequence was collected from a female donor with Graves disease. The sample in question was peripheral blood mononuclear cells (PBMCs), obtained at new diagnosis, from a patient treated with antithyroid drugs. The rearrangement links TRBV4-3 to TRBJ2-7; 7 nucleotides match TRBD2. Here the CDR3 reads CASSLRLGGSPAEQYF. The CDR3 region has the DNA TGCGCCAGCAGCCTAAGACTGGGCGGGAGCCCCGCCGAGCAGTACTTC.